These 30 T cell receptor beta chains were all obtained from the same sample, sequenced in a study of beta chain features in type 1 diabetes. Regarding the study as a whole: A moderate, significant TCRB CDR3 shortening appeared in type 1 diabetes across four CD4+ subsets.

These TCRs' antigens remain unknown. Sequencing targeted expressed TCRB transcripts, as all isolated RNA had been reverse transcribed. Produced via immunoSEQ multiplex PCR; TCRdb's table is partial and in-frame only. The sample consists of 600,000 to 700,000 clones, around 11% of them appearing once. The sequenced material came from naive CD4+ T cells from blood. These receptor sequences come from a man aged 30-40 years with type 1 diabetes.

V is TRBV7-8 and J is TRBJ1-2, with 7 positions matching TRBD1. Germline CDR1 SGHVS, CDR2 FQNEAQ. This CDR3 region has 16 residues. V shed 2 bases, J shed 5 bases, and the junction held 11 bases outside the gene matches. The CDR3 is CASSLIVTGVEYGYTF. CDR3 in DNA: TGTGCCAGCAGCTTAATAGTAACAGGGGTAGAGTATGGCTACACCTTC.

V is TRBV11-2 and J is TRBJ2-1; D might be TRBD1 or TRBD2, each matching 5 bases. Germline V gene data show CDR1 as SGHAT and CDR2 as FQNNGV. There are 15 residues in the CDR3. The germline V and J ends were trimmed by 5 bases and 8 bases, with 19 bases remaining between them. Here the CDR3 DNA reads TGTGCCAGCAGCCGCCGGGACGTTGGATCGGATGAGCAGTTCTTC. Translating gives CASSRRDVGSDEQFF.

This clone was detected a few times. The rearrangement joins TRBV14 to TRBJ2-1; D might be TRBD2 (5 bases). Germline values: CDR1 SGHDN, CDR2 FVKESK. Trimming cost V 5 bases and J 2 bases, with 10 bases left between them. The CDR3 consists of 14 residues. CDR3 nucleotide sequence: TGTGCCAGCAGCGGCCGCGGGCCCTACAATGAGCAGTTCTTC. Protein sequence: CASSGRGPYNEQFF.

This clone was seen a handful of times. Other DNA sequences from this sample encode an identical CDR3 as well. The chain combines TRBV5-4 with TRBJ2-7; D call uncertain. The CDR3 is 11 residues long. Germline-derived CDR1 and CDR2 are SGHNT and YYREEE (reference sequence). V was clipped by 3 bases and J by 4 bases, with 5 bases between them. CDR3 residues: CASSSQYEQYF. In DNA, the CDR3 is TGTGCCAGCAGCTCACAATACGAGCAGTACTTC.

This clone was picked up a small number of times. The V call is TRBV6-5, the J call TRBJ2-7; D perhaps matches TRBD1 (5 bases). This CDR3 comprises 13 residues. Trimming left V 9 bases short and J 0 bases short, with 12 bases between. Per the germline V gene, CDR1 is MNHEY and CDR2 is SVGAGI. CDR3 loop: CASSTALSYEQYF. The CDR3 bases are TGTGCCAGTTCGACAGCCCTCTCCTACGAGCAGTACTTC.

The chain carries TRBV29-1 and TRBJ2-7; no clear D. This CDR3 has 12 amino acids. The germline V gene has CDR1 SQVTM and CDR2 ANQGSEA. Trimming removed 4 bases from V and 1 base from J, with 8 bases in between. CDR3 sequence: CSVGLSSYEQYF. CDR3 coding DNA: TGCAGCGTTGGGCTGTCTTCCTACGAGCAGTACTTC.

The table lists this clone with a few counts. The V and J genes are TRBV6-1 and TRBJ1-2; TRBD1 matches at 7 bases. Germline trimming cut 7 bases from V and 4 bases from J; bases unmatched to any gene: 9. Germline V gene sequence: CDR1 MNHNS, CDR2 SASEGT. This CDR3 spans 14 amino acids. This chain's CDR3 is CASTTDRVSYGYTF. For the CDR3, the DNA is TGTGCCAGCACCACAGACAGGGTATCCTATGGCTACACCTTC.

The CDR3 spells CASSLYLGAGETQYF. The DNA of the CDR3 is TGCGCCAGCAGCTTGTACCTGGGGGCAGGGGAGACCCAGTACTTC. The chain carries TRBV5-1 and TRBJ2-5; a weak D match, TRBD1 (6 bases). From germline, CDR1 is SGHRS and CDR2 YFSETQ. This CDR3 contains 15 residues. V was clipped by 1 base and J by 5 bases, with 15 bases between them.

V is TRBV25-1 and J is TRBJ1-2; 9 positions agree with TRBD1. Trimming cost V 8 bases and J 8 bases; bases outside gene matches: 18. Germline lookup yields CDR1 MGHDK and CDR2 SYGVNS. The CDR3 has 16 residues. The CDR3: CASYCPPGTGCRGYTF. The CDR3 DNA reads as TGTGCCAGCTACTGTCCCCCCGGGACAGGGTGTAGGGGCTACACCTTC.

This chain uses TRBV6-5 with TRBJ1-2; D is undetermined. Germline CDR1 MNHEY, CDR2 SVGAGI. The CDR3 is 15 residues long. V was shortened by 4 bases and J by 5 bases, with 17 bases between the two germline ends. The DNA for the CDR3 is TGTGCCAGCAGTTCCCCTGGACGTCAGGCGTATGGCTACACCTTC. Translated: CASSSPGRQAYGYTF.

The CDR3 DNA follows: TGTGCCAGCAGCTCACAGGGGTACACTGAAGCTTTCTTT. It encodes CASSSQGYTEAFF. This chain connects TRBV7-9 to TRBJ1-1, with 7 bases identical to TRBD1. CDR1 is SEHNR, CDR2 FQNEAQ, per germline (reference sequence). The junction had 2 bases not matched to a gene; V was cut back by 4 bases and J by 3 bases. This CDR3 contains 13 residues.

This clone was counted a few times. Additional DNA sequences in this sample encode the identical CDR3. The V gene is TRBV5-6, the J gene TRBJ1-1; D may be TRBD1 (5 bases). CDR1 and CDR2 from the germline V gene are SGHDT and YYEEEE. V was trimmed by 1 base and J by 4 bases, leaving 8 bases between them. The CDR3 spans 13 residues. CDR3 sequence (DNA): TGTGCCAGCAGCTTGCGGGGGGGCACTGAAGCTTTCTTT. Protein: CASSLRGGTEAFF.

This clone was seen a handful of times. V usage is TRBV7-7 and J usage is TRBJ2-5, with D possibly matching TRBD2 (5 bases). The CDR3 extends over 14 amino acids. The germline gives CDR1 SSHAT, CDR2 FNYEAQ (reference sequence). V was pared by 2 bases and J by 2 bases, with 9 bases between. CDR3 DNA: TGTGCCAGCAGCTTATTCGGGGTTCAAGAGACCCAGTACTTC. Its translation is CASSLFGVQETQYF.

Notes on this clone: The same CDR3 is also encoded by other DNA sequences in this sample. The chain employs TRBV7-2 and TRBJ1-2; D call uncertain. CDR1 SGHTA and CDR2 FQGNSA come from the germline V gene. The CDR3 covers 11 residues. Trimming removed 3 bases from V and 4 bases from J, with 3 bases in between. CDR3 residues: CASSFSYGYTF. As DNA, the CDR3 is TGTGCCAGCAGCTTTAGCTATGGCTACACCTTC.

The chain employs TRBV10-3 and TRBJ1-1; D not certain. The V end was cut by 5 bases, the J end by 1 base, with 20 bases between. Germline assignment: CDR1 ENHRY and CDR2 SYGVKD. The CDR3 spans 17 residues. CDR3 in amino acids: CAISKSPGGPGNTEAFF. CDR3 DNA: TGTGCCATCAGTAAAAGTCCCGGAGGGCCGGGGAACACTGAAGCTTTCTTT.

The chain employs TRBV7-2 and TRBJ1-6, with D perhaps matching TRBD1 (6 bases). The CDR3 contains 16 residues. The ends were cut back, 5 bases at V and 6 bases at J, with 17 bases in the middle. Germline values: CDR1 SGHTA, CDR2 FQGNSA. The CDR3 DNA reads TGTGCCAGCAGCCCCTTGGGGGCCTCGGGTAATTCACCCCTCCACTTT. As protein: CASSPLGASGNSPLHF.

This clone was seen more than once but under ten times. The chain carries TRBV2 and TRBJ1-5, with TRBD1 as a possible D gene (6 bases). From germline, CDR1 is SNHLY and CDR2 FYNNEI. The V and J ends lost 5 bases and 2 bases respectively, with 13 bases between them. This CDR3 contains 15 residues. The CDR3 DNA reads as TGTGCCAGCAGTCCGGGACAAGGGCGCAATCAGCCCCAGCATTTT. Residues: CASSPGQGRNQPQHF. Filled out from reference TRBV2 and TRBJ1-5, the complete variable domain reads EPEVTQTPSHQVTQMGQEVILRCVPISNHLYFYWYRQILGQKVEFLVSFYNNEISEKSEIFDDQFSVERPDGSNFTLKIRSTKLEDSAMYFCASSPGQGRNQPQHFGDGTRLSIL.

The chain links TRBV9 to TRBJ2-7; 8 bases fit TRBD2. CDR3 length: 15 amino acids. Germline V gene lookup returns CDR1 SGDLS and CDR2 YYNGEE. The V and J ends lost 0 bases and 5 bases, in that order; junction bases with no gene match: 7. The CDR3 DNA follows: TGTGCCAGCAGCGTAGCTACGGGGGGGCCTGACGAGCAGTACTTC. Its protein is CASSVATGGPDEQYF.

The V gene is TRBV27, the J gene TRBJ2-2; 9 nucleotides align to TRBD1. The CDR3 consists of 18 residues. The germline CDR1 and CDR2 sequences are MNHEY and SMNVEV (reference sequence). The J segment lost 4 bases and the V segment lost 1 base, leaving 10 bases of the junction unmatched. CDR3 residues: CASSLWGQGPSRTGELFF. In DNA form, the CDR3 reads TGTGCCAGCAGTTTATGGGGACAGGGACCGTCTCGCACCGGGGAGCTGTTTTTT.

The rearrangement links TRBV9 to TRBJ2-2, with TRBD1 matching over 7 bases. The germline V gene encodes CDR1 SGDLS and CDR2 YYNGEE. The CDR3 has 17 residues. The V and J ends lost 4 bases and 1 base, in that order; junction bases with no gene match: 10. The CDR3 protein is CASSPGQLLLNTGELFF. CDR3 coding DNA: TGTGCCAGCAGCCCGGGACAGTTACTGTTGAACACCGGGGAGCTGTTTTTT.

The chain is built from TRBV7-6 and TRBJ1-4; D is possibly TRBD1 (5 bases). Germline V gene lookup returns CDR1 SGHVS and CDR2 FNYEAQ. The V and J ends lost 5 bases and 7 bases respectively, with 11 bases between them. The length of the CDR3 is 13 residues. The CDR3 reads CASSPRDGEKLFF. The CDR3 nucleotides are TGTGCCAGCAGCCCCCGGGACGGTGAAAAACTGTTTTTT.

This clone was seen more than once but under ten times. The rearrangement joins TRBV19 to TRBJ1-1, with TRBD1 matching 7 bases. V shed 0 bases, J shed 3 bases, and the junction held 10 bases outside the gene matches. Germline CDR1 LNHDA, CDR2 SQIVND (reference sequence). CDR3 length equals 17 residues. For the CDR3, the DNA is TGTGCCAGTAGTATAGATCGTGGTAGGGGGCTAGACACTGAAGCTTTCTTT. This encodes CASSIDRGRGLDTEAFF.

This clone has only a few counts. CDR3 sequence: CASSIDSRKTQYF. As DNA, the CDR3 is TGTGCCAGTAGTATAGATTCGCGGAAGACCCAGTACTTC. The chain recombines TRBV19 with TRBJ2-5, with D unresolved. Trimming pared 0 bases from V and 6 bases from J, leaving 8 bases between. The CDR3 spans 13 residues. CDR1 and CDR2 (germline): LNHDA, SQIVND (reference sequence).

There are a few counts of this clone. The chain joins TRBV9 to TRBJ2-6; either TRBD1 or TRBD2 may fit D (5 bases each). Per germline, CDR1 SGDLS and CDR2 YYNGEE. The CDR3 runs 15 residues. Trimming cost V 4 bases and J 4 bases, with 12 bases left between them. The CDR3 spells CASSLEGSGANVLTF. DNA for the CDR3: TGTGCCAGCAGCCTAGAGGGGTCCGGGGCCAACGTCCTGACTTTC.

This chain links TRBV29-1 with TRBJ1-1; 7 bases are shared with TRBD1. With 4 bases clipped from V and 4 bases from J, the junction kept 3 bases outside the gene matches. The CDR3 totals 12 residues. The V gene's germline CDR1 is SQVTM and CDR2 ANQGSEA. The CDR3 sequence is CSVVQGITEAFF. For the CDR3, the DNA is TGCAGCGTTGTACAGGGGATCACTGAAGCTTTCTTT.

The chain has TRBV11-2 and TRBJ2-3, with TRBD1 identical over 7 bases. Looked up from germline, CDR1 is SGHAT and CDR2 is FQNNGV. Trimming at V came to 3 bases and at J to 3 bases, leaving 12 bases not matched to a gene. The CDR3 contains 17 residues. The CDR3 loop is CASSFPHRDRTTDTQYF. CDR3 DNA sequence: TGTGCCAGCAGCTTTCCCCATAGGGACAGAACAACAGATACGCAGTATTTT.

This clone was recorded a few times. The J gene is TRBJ2-2, the V gene TRBV23-1; a possible D gene is TRBD2 (6 bases). TRBV23-1 has ORF status, its function being uncertain. The V gene lost 0 bases and the J gene lost 7 bases, with 15 bases spanning the gap. The CDR3 totals 16 residues. CDR3 DNA: TGCGCCAGCAGTCAATCTTGTCTAGCGACGGGCGGGGAGCTGTTTTTT. Protein product: CASSQSCLATGGELFF.

This chain connects TRBV30 to TRBJ1-6; possible D gene TRBD1, 6 bases. Germline V gene sequence: CDR1 GTSNPN, CDR2 SVGIG (reference sequence). The V end was cut by 0 bases, the J end by 11 bases, with 14 bases between. This CDR3 comprises 14 residues. CDR3 nucleotide sequence: TGTGCCTGGAGTGTACAAGGACAGAGACCACCCCTCCACTTT. The encoded protein is CAWSVQGQRPPLHF.

CDR3 sequence: CASSLTGNEQFF. The CDR3 nucleotides read TGCGCCAGCAGCCTCACGGGTAATGAGCAGTTCTTC. The chain employs TRBV4-3 and TRBJ2-1; unclear D gene. CDR3 length: 12 residues. Germline lookup yields CDR1 LGHNA and CDR2 YSLEER. The V end was cut by 4 bases, the J end by 7 bases, with 8 bases between.

The rearrangement links TRBV6-1 to TRBJ2-1; tentatively, D is TRBD2 (6 bases). V was clipped by 0 bases and J by 1 base, with 10 bases between them. CDR1 and CDR2 (germline): MNHNS, SASEGT. The CDR3 totals 16 residues. In DNA form, the CDR3 reads TGTGCCAGCAGTGAAGCGTTGGGGGGATCCTACAATGAGCAGTTCTTC. It is translated as CASSEALGGSYNEQFF.